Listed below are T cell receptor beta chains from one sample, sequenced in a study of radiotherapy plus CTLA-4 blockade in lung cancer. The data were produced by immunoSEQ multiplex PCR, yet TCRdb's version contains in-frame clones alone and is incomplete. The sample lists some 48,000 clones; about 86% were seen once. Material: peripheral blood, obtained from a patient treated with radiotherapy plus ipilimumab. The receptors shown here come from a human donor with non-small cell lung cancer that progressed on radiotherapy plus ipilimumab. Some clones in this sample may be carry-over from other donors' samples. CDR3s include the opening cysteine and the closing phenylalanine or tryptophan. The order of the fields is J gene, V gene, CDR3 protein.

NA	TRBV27	CASSDRVFYEQYF
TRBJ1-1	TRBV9	CASSLRVNTEAFF
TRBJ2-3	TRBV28	CASSLLSGIYTDTQYF
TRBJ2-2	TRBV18	CASSTRQPNTGELFF
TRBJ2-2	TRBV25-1	CASMTRKNTGELFF
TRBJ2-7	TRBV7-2	CASSLGPQGFSRSYEQYF
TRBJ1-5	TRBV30	CAWRPQGGQPQHF
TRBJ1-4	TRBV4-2	CASSHGQTNEKLFF
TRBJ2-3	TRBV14	CASSQFGTSQYF
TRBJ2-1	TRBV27	CASSLSASGRGNYNEQFF
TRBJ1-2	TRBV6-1	CASSETAFGGYTF
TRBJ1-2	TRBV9	CASSVRESYNYGYTF
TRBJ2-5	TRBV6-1	CASSDLAGGIQETQYF
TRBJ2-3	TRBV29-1	CSVAVAGTFTDTQYF
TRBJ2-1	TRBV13	CASSLTVNNEQFF
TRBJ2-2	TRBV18	CASSPAAGANTGELFF
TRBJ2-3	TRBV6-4	CASSEKTSATDTQYF
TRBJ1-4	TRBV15	CATSSGGGREKLFF
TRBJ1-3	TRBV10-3	CAISDRVGENTIYF
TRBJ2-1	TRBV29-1	CSVVADTDNEQFF
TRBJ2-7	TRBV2	CASIPGTVYEQYF
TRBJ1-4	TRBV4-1	CASSTDRGEKLFF
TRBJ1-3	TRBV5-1	CASKEGLLSGNTIYF
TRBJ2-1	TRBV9	CASSDRHEHNEQFF
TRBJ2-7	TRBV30	CAWRKGQNYEQYF
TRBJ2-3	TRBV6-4	CASSGTSGGADTQYF
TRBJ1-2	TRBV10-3	CAISEGTGTTNYGYTF
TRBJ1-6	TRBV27	CASSRPDRGGSPLHF
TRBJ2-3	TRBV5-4	CASSPPGASGTDTQYF
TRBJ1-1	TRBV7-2	CASEGARGTEAFF
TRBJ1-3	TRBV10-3	CAVYRDRPLPSGNTIYF
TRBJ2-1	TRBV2	CASSEVRYNEQFF
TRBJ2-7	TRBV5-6	CASSLAGTALLEQYF